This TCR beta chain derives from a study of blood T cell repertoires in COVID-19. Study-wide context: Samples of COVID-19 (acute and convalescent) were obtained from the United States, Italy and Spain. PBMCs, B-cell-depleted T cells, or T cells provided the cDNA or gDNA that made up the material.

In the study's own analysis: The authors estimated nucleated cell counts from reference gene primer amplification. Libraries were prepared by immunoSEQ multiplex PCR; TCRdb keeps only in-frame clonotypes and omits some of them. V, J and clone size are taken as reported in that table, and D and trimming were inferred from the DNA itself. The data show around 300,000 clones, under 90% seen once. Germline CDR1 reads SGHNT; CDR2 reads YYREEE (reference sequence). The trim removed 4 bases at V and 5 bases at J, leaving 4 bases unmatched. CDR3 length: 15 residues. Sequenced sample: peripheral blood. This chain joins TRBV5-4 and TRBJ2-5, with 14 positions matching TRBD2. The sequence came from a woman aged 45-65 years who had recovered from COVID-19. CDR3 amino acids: CASSRTSGGWETQYF. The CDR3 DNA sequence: TGTGCCAGCAGCCGGACTAGCGGGGGGTGGGAGACCCAGTACTTC.